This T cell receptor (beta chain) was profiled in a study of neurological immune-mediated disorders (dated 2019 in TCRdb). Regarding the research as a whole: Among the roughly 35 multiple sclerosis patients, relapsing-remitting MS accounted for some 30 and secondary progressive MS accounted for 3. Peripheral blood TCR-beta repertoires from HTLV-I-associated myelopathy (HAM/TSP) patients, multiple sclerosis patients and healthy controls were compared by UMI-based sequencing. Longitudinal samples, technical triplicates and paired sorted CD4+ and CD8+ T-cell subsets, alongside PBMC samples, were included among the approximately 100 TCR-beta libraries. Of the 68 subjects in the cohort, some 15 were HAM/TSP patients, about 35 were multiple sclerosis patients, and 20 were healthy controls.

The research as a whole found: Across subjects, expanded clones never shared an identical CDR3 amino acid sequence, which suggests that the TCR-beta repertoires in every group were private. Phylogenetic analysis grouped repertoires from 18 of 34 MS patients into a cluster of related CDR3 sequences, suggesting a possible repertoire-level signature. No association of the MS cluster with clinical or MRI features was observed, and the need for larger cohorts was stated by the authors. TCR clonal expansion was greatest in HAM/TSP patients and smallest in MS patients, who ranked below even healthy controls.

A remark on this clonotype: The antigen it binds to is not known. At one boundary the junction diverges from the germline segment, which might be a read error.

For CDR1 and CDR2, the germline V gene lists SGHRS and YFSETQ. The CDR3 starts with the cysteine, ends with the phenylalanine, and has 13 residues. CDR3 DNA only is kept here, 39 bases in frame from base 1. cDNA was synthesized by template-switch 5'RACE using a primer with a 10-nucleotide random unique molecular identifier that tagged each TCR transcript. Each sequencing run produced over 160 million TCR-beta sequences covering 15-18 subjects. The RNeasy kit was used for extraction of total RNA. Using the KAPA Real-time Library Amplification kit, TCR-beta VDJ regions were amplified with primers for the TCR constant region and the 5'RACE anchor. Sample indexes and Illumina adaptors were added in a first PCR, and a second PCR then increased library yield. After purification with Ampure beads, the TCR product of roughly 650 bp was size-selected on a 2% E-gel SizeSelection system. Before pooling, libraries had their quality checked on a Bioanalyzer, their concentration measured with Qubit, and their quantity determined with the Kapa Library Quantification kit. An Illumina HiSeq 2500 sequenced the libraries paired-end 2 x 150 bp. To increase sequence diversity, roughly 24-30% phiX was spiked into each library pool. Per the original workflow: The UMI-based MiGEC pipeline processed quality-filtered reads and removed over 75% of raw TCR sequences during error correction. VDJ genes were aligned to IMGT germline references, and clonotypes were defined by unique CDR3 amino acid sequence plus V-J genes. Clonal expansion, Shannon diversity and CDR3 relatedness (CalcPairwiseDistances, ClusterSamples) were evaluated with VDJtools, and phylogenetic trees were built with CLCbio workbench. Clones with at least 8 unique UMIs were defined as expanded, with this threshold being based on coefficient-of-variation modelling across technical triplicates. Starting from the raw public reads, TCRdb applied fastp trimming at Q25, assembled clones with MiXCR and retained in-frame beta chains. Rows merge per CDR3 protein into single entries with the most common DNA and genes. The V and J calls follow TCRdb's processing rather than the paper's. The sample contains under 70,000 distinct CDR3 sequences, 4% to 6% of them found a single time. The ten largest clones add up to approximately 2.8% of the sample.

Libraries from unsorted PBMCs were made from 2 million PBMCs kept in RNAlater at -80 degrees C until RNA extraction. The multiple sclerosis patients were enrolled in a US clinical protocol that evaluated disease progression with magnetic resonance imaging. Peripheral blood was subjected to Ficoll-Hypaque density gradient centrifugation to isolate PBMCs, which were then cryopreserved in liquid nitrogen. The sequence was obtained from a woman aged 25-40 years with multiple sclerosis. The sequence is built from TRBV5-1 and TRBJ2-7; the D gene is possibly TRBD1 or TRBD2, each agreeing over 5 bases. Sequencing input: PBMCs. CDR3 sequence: CTSSWGSNPEQYF. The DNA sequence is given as TGTACCAGCAGCTGGGGGTCGAACCCAGAGCAGTACTTC.